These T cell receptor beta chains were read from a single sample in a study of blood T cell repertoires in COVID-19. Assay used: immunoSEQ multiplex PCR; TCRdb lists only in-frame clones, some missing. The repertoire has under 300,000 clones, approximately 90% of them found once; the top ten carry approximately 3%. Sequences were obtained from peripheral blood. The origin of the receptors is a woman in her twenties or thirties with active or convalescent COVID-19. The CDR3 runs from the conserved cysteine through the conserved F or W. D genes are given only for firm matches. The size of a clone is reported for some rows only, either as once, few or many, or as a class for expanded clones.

CDR3: CASSPGLISGNTIYF
DNA: TGTGCCAGCAGCCCCGGACTGATCTCTGGAAACACCATATATTTT
V: TRBV3-1/TRBV3-2
size: NA
D: NA
J: TRBJ1-3

CDR3: CASSPPALMNTEAFF
DNA: TGTGCCAGCAGTCCCCCAGCGCTCATGAACACTGAAGCTTTCTTT
V: TRBV28
size: NA
D: NA
J: TRBJ1-1

CDR3: CASSESTGGTEAFF
DNA: TGCGCCAGCAGTGAGTCGACAGGGGGGACTGAAGCTTTCTTT
V: TRBV10-2
size: few
D: TRBD1
J: TRBJ1-1

CDR3: CASSRAWGWRAGGRTDTQYF
DNA: TGTGCCAGCAGTCGGGCCTGGGGTTGGCGAGCGGGGGGCCGCACAGATACGCAGTATTTT
V: TRBV6-2/TRBV6-3
size: NA
D: TRBD2
J: TRBJ2-3

CDR3: CASSSRGLGEKLFF
DNA: TGTGCCAGCAGTTCCAGGGGGCTCGGGGAAAAACTGTTTTTT
V: TRBV6-5
size: NA
D: TRBD1
J: TRBJ1-4

CDR3: CASSYPAGLSNQPQHF
DNA: TGTGCCAGCAGTTACCCGGCAGGACTGAGCAATCAGCCCCAGCATTTT
V: TRBV6-2/TRBV6-3
size: NA
D: NA
J: TRBJ1-5

CDR3: CASSELAGGGYNSPLHF
DNA: TGTGCCAGCAGTGAATTGGCAGGGGGCGGCTATAATTCACCCCTCCACTTT
V: TRBV6-1
size: NA
D: TRBD1
J: TRBJ1-6

CDR3: CASSGDTSTKQPQHF
DNA: TGTGCCAGCAGCGGGGACACCTCAACCAAGCAGCCCCAGCATTTT
V: TRBV7-8
size: NA
D: NA
J: TRBJ1-5

CDR3: CASSLAGDNTGELFF
DNA: TGTGCCAGCAGCTTAGCAGGGGATAACACCGGGGAGCTGTTTTTT
V: TRBV7-2
size: NA
D: NA
J: TRBJ2-2

CDR3: CASRTTGTGRLPYF
DNA: TGCGCCAGCAGGACCACGGGGACAGGGCGGCTTCCATATTTT
V: TRBV10-2
size: NA
D: TRBD1
J: TRBJ1-3

CDR3: CASSFTGGLRGQYF
DNA: TGTGCCAGCAGTTTTACAGGGGGCTTAAGGGGGCAGTACTTC
V: TRBV28
size: NA
D: TRBD1
J: TRBJ2-7

CDR3: CASSTGNRETQYF
DNA: TGTGCCAGCAGTACAGGGAATAGGGAGACCCAGTACTTC
V: TRBV27
size: NA
D: NA
J: TRBJ2-5

CDR3: CSVESPAGGYEQYF
DNA: TGCAGCGTTGAGTCTCCAGCGGGTGGTTACGAGCAGTACTTC
V: TRBV29-1
size: few
D: NA
J: TRBJ2-7

CDR3: CACGQTYNEQFF
DNA: TGTGCCTGTGGACAGACCTACAATGAGCAGTTCTTC
V: TRBV6-5
size: NA
D: NA
J: TRBJ2-1

CDR3: CASSPDRGYPDTQYF
DNA: TGCGCCAGCAGCCCCGACAGGGGATACCCAGATACGCAGTATTTT
V: TRBV4-3
size: NA
D: TRBD1
J: TRBJ2-3

CDR3: CASSPRARPYEQYF
DNA: TGTGCCAGCTCACCACGGGCCCGACCTTACGAGCAGTACTTC
V: TRBV18
size: NA
D: NA
J: TRBJ2-7

CDR3: CASSHPGQDKNIQYF
DNA: TGCGCCAGCAGCCACCCCGGACAGGACAAAAACATTCAGTACTTC
V: TRBV4-1
size: NA
D: TRBD1
J: TRBJ2-4

CDR3: CASSLGDREGTEAFF
DNA: TGTGCCAGCAGCTTGGGGGACAGGGAAGGGACTGAAGCTTTCTTT
V: TRBV5-4
size: NA
D: TRBD1
J: TRBJ1-1

CDR3: CSASSGGPSGYF
DNA: TGCAGTGCCAGTAGCGGGGGCCCATCAGGATATTTT
V: TRBV20-1
size: NA
D: TRBD2
J: TRBJ2-3

CDR3: CASSATGTSFYEQYF
DNA: TGTGCCAGCAGCGCGACCGGGACTAGCTTCTACGAGCAGTACTTC
V: TRBV9
size: once
D: TRBD2
J: TRBJ2-7

CDR3: CAWSTRPGLSPFF
DNA: TGTGCCTGGAGCACCCGTCCGGGACTGAGCCCGTTCTTC
V: TRBV30
size: few
D: NA
J: TRBJ2-1

CDR3: CASSPTGNPNYGYTF
DNA: TGTGCCAGCAGCCCGACAGGAAACCCTAACTATGGCTACACCTTC
V: TRBV14
size: NA
D: NA
J: TRBJ1-2

CDR3: CASSSYPGQGTLAKNIQYF
DNA: TGTGCCAGCAGCTCATACCCGGGACAGGGGACTTTAGCCAAAAACATTCAGTACTTC
V: TRBV7-9
size: few
D: TRBD1
J: TRBJ2-4

CDR3: CASSFRGYEQYF
DNA: TGTGCCAGCAGTTTCAGGGGGTACGAGCAGTACTTC
V: TRBV28
size: NA
D: TRBD1
J: TRBJ2-7

CDR3: CASSLGQGGSQWAGEQYF
DNA: TGTGCCAGCAGCTTGGGCCAAGGTGGGAGCCAATGGGCGGGCGAGCAGTACTTC
V: TRBV5-8
size: once
D: NA
J: TRBJ2-7

CDR3: CASSPGGGRSGQPQHF
DNA: TGTGCCAGCAGCCCTGGGGGCGGGAGGTCAGGTCAGCCCCAGCATTTT
V: TRBV7-9
size: NA
D: NA
J: TRBJ1-5

CDR3: CASSLGTGNQPQHF
DNA: TGTGCCAGCAGCTTGGGAACAGGGAATCAGCCCCAGCATTTT
V: TRBV7-2
size: NA
D: NA
J: TRBJ1-5

CDR3: CASSSSDRAGGYTF
DNA: TGTGCCAGCAGTTCCTCGGACAGGGCGGGTGGCTACACCTTC
V: TRBV6-5
size: NA
D: TRBD1
J: TRBJ1-2

CDR3: CASSEDFITQYF
DNA: TGCGCCAGCAGTGAGGACTTTATTACGCAGTATTTT
V: TRBV10-1
size: few
D: NA
J: TRBJ2-3

CDR3: CSASDFGADNIQYF
DNA: TGCAGTGCTAGTGATTTTGGGGCAGATAACATTCAGTACTTC
V: TRBV20-1
size: NA
D: NA
J: TRBJ2-4

CDR3: CASSLTGGDGYTF
DNA: TGTGCCAGTAGCCTGACAGGGGGCGACGGCTACACCTTC
V: TRBV19
size: NA
D: TRBD1
J: TRBJ1-2

CDR3: CASSLGANTGELFF
DNA: TGTGCCAGCAGCTTAGGCGCGAACACCGGGGAGCTGTTTTTT
V: TRBV7-9
size: once
D: NA
J: TRBJ2-2

CDR3: CASSQEILDSRSSYNEQFF
DNA: TGTGCCAGCAGCCAAGAAATTCTGGACTCGAGGTCCTCCTACAATGAGCAGTTCTTC
V: TRBV3-1/TRBV3-2
size: NA
D: NA
J: TRBJ2-1

CDR3: CASSPGTGAYEQYF
DNA: TGTGCCAGCAGCCCCGGGACAGGGGCCTACGAGCAGTACTTC
V: TRBV5-6
size: NA
D: TRBD1
J: TRBJ2-7

CDR3: CASSPQGLAGEQFF
DNA: TGCGCCAGCAGCCCCCAGGGACTAGCCGGTGAGCAGTTCTTC
V: TRBV5-1
size: NA
D: TRBD2
J: TRBJ2-1

CDR3: CASSSSDRVLRF
DNA: TGTGCCAGCAGTTCCTCTGACAGGGTTTTACGGTTC
V: TRBV28
size: few
D: TRBD1
J: TRBJ2-7

CDR3: CASTQKAGDVNEKLFF
DNA: TGCGCCAGCACCCAGAAGGCGGGGGACGTTAACGAAAAACTGTTTTTT
V: TRBV23-1
size: NA
D: NA
J: TRBJ1-4